This is a list of T cell receptor beta chains from one sample in a study of tumor and adjacent non-tumor tissue in lung cancer. From the multiplex PCR reads, TCRdb called clonotypes with MiXCR, one entry per CDR3 protein. There are more than 75,000 distinct CDR3 sequences in the sample; approximately 79% occur only once, and roughly 13% lies in the top ten. Source material: lung tumor tissue. The receptors were gathered from a woman aged 50 to 65 with non-small cell lung cancer. Both conserved end residues are part of each CDR3. The D gene is left open where the match is weak. Some rows have no size entry. The others give once, few or many, or a class for an expanded clone.

size	D	V	J	DNA	CDR3
.	.	TRBV14	TRBJ2-3	TGTGTCAGCAGCCAAGATAGTAGGCGGCGTTGGCCAGATACGCAGTATTTT	CVSSQDSRRRWPDTQYF
few	.	TRBV11-2	TRBJ2-7	TGTACCAGCAGCCTGGCGGTCGGCCCCTACGAGCAGTATTTC	CTSSLAVGPYEQYF
.	TRBD2	TRBV4-2	TRBJ2-7	TGTGCCATCAGCCTAACTAGCGGGAGTCTTTACGAGCAATACTTC	CAISLTSGSLYEQYF
medium-sized	TRBD1	TRBV6-6	TRBJ2-1	TGTGCCAGCAGTTACGGGACAGGGCGTTCCAGTGAGCAGTTCTTC	CASSYGTGRSSEQFF
.	TRBD1	TRBV11-1	TRBJ2-7	TGTGCCAGCAGCCGCTGGGACAGCTCCTACTTGCAGTACTTC	CASSRWDSSYLQYF
.	.	TRBV4-1	TRBJ2-3	TGCGCCAGCAGCCAAGAGGGGGGGCCAGGCACAGATAAGCGGTATTTT	CASSQEGGPGTDKRYF
many	.	TRBV7-8	TRBJ2-3	TGTGCCAGCAGCTCCCGCGGGGCCGGAGGGGATACGCAGTATTTT	CASSSRGAGGDTQYF
.	.	TRBV20-1	TRBJ2-7	TGCAGTGCTAGAGATGCGGTCTACACCGTGCAGTACTTC	CSARDAVYTVQYF
.	TRBD2	TRBV11-3	TRBJ2-1	TGCGTCAGCAGCTTAGGGACTAGCGGGAGAAATGAGCAGTTTTTC	CVSSLGTSGRNEQFF
medium-sized	.	TRBV20-1	TRBJ2-1	TGCAGTGCCCCTGGGGCTGACTACCTTGAGCAGTTCTTC	CSAPGADYLEQFF
medium-sized	TRBD1	TRBV20-1	TRBJ2-7	TGCAGTGCGTCCGGGGGGACAGGGTTCCACGAGCAGTACTTC	CSASGGTGFHEQYF
.	.	TRBV29-1	TRBJ2-7	TGCAGAATTGCTTTAGGTTGGAGCGACAGCTACGAGCAGTACTTC	CRIALGWSDSYEQYF
.	.	TRBV11-1	TRBJ2-7	TGTGCCAGCAGCTTAAGCCTATCCAGCTCCTACGAGCAGTACTTC	CASSLSLSSSYEQYF
few	.	TRBV29-1	TRBJ1-1	TGCAGCGTAGATCACGGCCTTATGAACACTGAAGTTATCTTT	CSVDHGLMNTEVIF
.	.	TRBV29-1	TRBJ2-7	TGCAGCGCCCTAGCGAGGACCTACGAGCAGTACTTC	CSALARTYEQYF
once	.	TRBV30	TRBJ2-1	TGTGCCTGGAGTATACTCATTGAGCAGTTCTTC	CAWSILIEQFF
.	TRBD2	TRBV6-6	TRBJ2-1	TGTGCCACCGCCGGGACTAGCGATGTTTCTGTCGATGAGCAGTTTTTC	CATAGTSDVSVDEQFF
.	TRBD1	TRBV6-2/TRBV6-3	TRBJ2-3	TGTACCAGACAGGGTAGAGATACGCAGTATTTT	CTRQGRDTQYF
many	.	TRBV28	TRBJ2-7	TGTGCCACCTCTGGGGGAAGTGCCGAGCAGTACTTC	CATSGGSAEQYF
.	.	TRBV28	TRBJ1-3	TGTGCCAGCAGTTGGGACTCAGGAAACACCATAAATTTT	CASSWDSGNTINF
.	TRBD1	TRBV5-4	TRBJ2-5	TGTGTCAGCAGCTTGAGTCGCAGGGGGTACCAAGAGATCCAGTACTTC	CVSSLSRRGYQEIQYF
.	.	TRBV29-1	TRBJ1-2	TGCAGCGCTGTTCTGGGCCATGGCTACACTTTC	CSAVLGHGYTF
.	TRBD1	TRBV10-3	TRBJ2-7	TGTGCCATCGGTCCCAGGACAGGGAACTCCTACGAGCAGTACTTC	CAIGPRTGNSYEQYF
.	TRBD1	TRBV6-2/TRBV6-3	TRBJ2-1	TGTGCCAACACCGACTGGGGACAGGGGTACAATGAGGAGTTCTTC	CANTDWGQGYNEEFF
.	.	TRBV30	TRBJ1-2	TGTGCCTGGAGTCCTTCCGGGACAAGGATGAGGGACTACACCTTC	CAWSPSGTRMRDYTF